A single sample is the source of the 22 T cell receptor beta chains below, sequenced in a study of T cells of healthy individuals. TCRdb ran MiXCR on the 5' RACE reads and lists one entry per CDR3 protein. This table has some 100,000 distinct CDR3 sequences, approximately 18% appearing once. The receptors originated from a human donor in good health.

This clonotype has a handful of counts. J is TRBJ2-7 and V is TRBV29-1; D call uncertain. CDR1 and CDR2 (germline): SQVTM, ANQGSEA. V lost 5 bases and J 6 bases, leaving 14 bases between the germline ends. This CDR3 is 12 amino acids long. The DNA of the CDR3 is TGCAGCGTTAAAGGTCTACCCCCCGAGCAGTACTTC. It is translated as CSVKGLPPEQYF.

This clonotype was observed a few times. The gene calls are TRBV20-1 and TRBJ2-1, with 7 bases aligning to TRBD1. Germline-derived CDR1 and CDR2 are DFQATT and SNEGSKA (reference sequence). This CDR3 comprises 14 residues. V was clipped by 3 bases and J by 7 bases; unmatched bases: 9. CDR3 sequence: CSARTGNGVNEQFF. In DNA, the CDR3 is TGCAGTGCTAGGACAGGGAACGGGGTGAATGAGCAGTTCTTC.

The V call is TRBV30, the J call TRBJ1-2; no firm D call. The germline V gene has CDR1 GTSNPN and CDR2 SVGIG (reference sequence). The CDR3 sequence is 13 residues long. Trimming left V 0 bases short and J 4 bases short, with 9 bases between. CDR3 protein: CAWSVKGAYGYTF. CDR3 bases: TGTGCCTGGAGTGTAAAGGGAGCCTATGGCTACACCTTC.

V gene TRBV28 combines with J gene TRBJ2-3; 11 bases fit TRBD2. V trimming: 2 bases; J trimming: 3 bases; junction bases outside the gene matches: 10. The CDR3 spans 18 residues. Germline V gene lookup returns CDR1 MDHEN and CDR2 SYDVKM. CDR3 nucleotide sequence: TGTGCCAGCAGTTTAGTCCGTCGGGCTAGCGGGAGGACAGATACGCAGTATTTT. It specifies CASSLVRRASGRTDTQYF.

The gene calls are TRBV4-1 and TRBJ2-1, with D possibly TRBD1 on 6 matching bases. CDR3 length: 16 residues. In germline, CDR1 is MGHRA, CDR2 YSYEKL. Trimming removed 0 bases from V and 6 bases from J, with 15 bases in between. CDR3 bases: TGCGCCAGCAGCCAAGACTGGGGGAACAGGGCCAATGAGCAGTTCTTC. This gives the protein CASSQDWGNRANEQFF.

This clonotype occurred a few times. The chain links TRBV28 to TRBJ2-2; TRBD2 agrees at 10 bases. The germline V gene encodes CDR1 MDHEN and CDR2 SYDVKM. V lost 7 bases, J lost 1 base, and 9 bases stayed unmatched. The length of the CDR3 is 17 residues. As DNA, the CDR3 is TGTGCCAGCACCATCCTGGGACTAGCGAGGAACACCGGGGAGCTGTTTTTT. Translation gives CASTILGLARNTGELFF.

The chain recombines TRBV4-1 with TRBJ2-2; 10 bases are a match to TRBD2. Looked up from germline, CDR1 is MGHRA and CDR2 is YSYEKL. Trimming cost V 0 bases and J 8 bases; bases outside gene matches: 9. The CDR3 runs to 17 residues. The CDR3 nucleotides are TGCGCCAGCAGCCAAGATTTAGCGGGGGGCCGTAGTGGGGAGCTGTTTTTT. Its protein product is CASSQDLAGGRSGELFF.

This clonotype was seen a few times. V is TRBV12-3 or TRBV12-4 and J is TRBJ2-5, with D possibly being TRBD2 (5 bases). This CDR3 contains 15 residues. V lost 4 bases and J lost 3, with 15 bases in between. The DNA of the CDR3 is TGTGCCAGCAGTTCGACGGAGGACTTCGAAGAGACCCAGTACTTC. Amino acids: CASSSTEDFEETQYF.

The rearrangement joins TRBV2 to TRBJ2-1; 9 bases line up with TRBD1. Germline V gene data show CDR1 as SNHLY and CDR2 as FYNNEI. The V gene end was trimmed by 7 bases and the J gene end by 6 bases; junction bases not matched to a gene: 4. This CDR3 comprises 13 residues. CDR3 nucleotide sequence: TGTGCCAGCACGGGACAGGGACTCAATGAGCAGTTCTTC. Protein product: CASTGQGLNEQFF.

The chain carries TRBV5-1 and TRBJ2-3; D remains ambiguous. The CDR3 spans 17 residues. Between the trimmed V and J ends, which lost 4 bases and 1 base, there was a span of 19 bases. Germline V CDR1 and CDR2: SGHRS, YFSETQ. CDR3 nucleotide sequence: TGCGCCAGCAGCACCTCCGGGCCCCTAACCCGCACAGATACGCAGTATTTT. The encoded protein is CASSTSGPLTRTDTQYF.

This clonotype was seen a few times. The V and J genes are TRBV11-2 and TRBJ2-3; D call uncertain. The germline CDR1 and CDR2 sequences are SGHAT and FQNNGV. The CDR3 is 12 amino acids. Trimming shortened V by 6 bases and J by 2 bases, and 6 bases separated the two germline ends. CDR3 DNA sequence: TGTGCCAGCAGAGCCATCACAGATACGCAGTATTTT. Residues: CASRAITDTQYF. Full variable domain (missing parts from reference TRBV11-2 and TRBJ2-3): EAGVAQSPRYKIIEKRQSVAFWCNPISGHATLYWYQQILGQGPKLLIQFQNNGVVDDSQLPKDRFSAERLKGVDSTLKIQPAKLEDSAVYLCASRAITDTQYFGPGTRLTVL.

This chain links TRBV12-3 or TRBV12-4 with TRBJ2-5; 12 bases map to TRBD2. With V trimmed by 4 bases and J by 2 bases, 2 bases remained unmatched. The CDR3 length is 15 residues. For the CDR3, the DNA is TGTGCCAGCAGTTCTAGCGGGGGGGTTCAAGAGACCCAGTACTTC. This gives the protein CASSSSGGVQETQYF.

This clonotype was recorded many times. The rearrangement joins TRBV5-1 to TRBJ2-7; D call uncertain. The length of the CDR3 is 12 residues. The V and J ends lost 0 bases and 2 bases respectively, with 3 bases between them. Germline CDR1 and CDR2: SGHRS and YFSETQ. CDR3 DNA sequence: TGCGCCAGCAGCTTGGCCCCCTACGAGCAGTACTTC. Its translation: CASSLAPYEQYF.

This clonotype was seen more than once but under ten times. The genes are TRBV20-1 and TRBJ2-4; the match to TRBD2 covers 8 bases. CDR3 length: 17 amino acids. The germline CDR1 and CDR2 sequences are DFQATT and SNEGSKA (reference sequence). V lost 5 bases, J lost 0 bases, and 12 bases stayed unmatched. The CDR3, as DNA: TGCAGTGCTCCCGGACTAGCCCCCACTTCAGCCAAAAACATTCAGTACTTC. Amino acids: CSAPGLAPTSAKNIQYF.

This clonotype was detected only a few times. The genes are TRBV7-2 and TRBJ2-1; no reliable D call. The length of the CDR3 is 10 residues. Trimming cost V 5 bases and J 6 bases, with 2 bases left between them. The V gene's germline CDR1 is SGHTA and CDR2 FQGNSA. In DNA form, the CDR3 reads TGTGCCAGCAGCCCCAATGAGCAGTTCTTC. Translated: CASSPNEQFF.

V and J are TRBV13 and TRBJ2-1, with 7 bases matching TRBD2. This CDR3 spans 13 amino acids. V was clipped by 5 bases and J by 9 bases; unmatched bases: 7. Germline lookup yields CDR1 PRHDT and CDR2 FYEKMQ (reference sequence). CDR3 sequence (DNA): TGTGCCAGCAGCCCTGGGAGGGCGGGTGAGCAGTTCTTC. Amino acids: CASSPGRAGEQFF.

This chain's CDR3 is CAWSFGSPLHF. In DNA, the CDR3 is TGTGCCTGGAGCTTCGGGTCACCCCTCCACTTT. The chain employs TRBV30 and TRBJ1-6, with unresolved D. CDR1 is GTSNPN and CDR2 is SVGIG in the germline V gene (reference sequence). V lost 3 bases to trimming and J lost 10 bases, with 7 bases between them. The CDR3 is 11 amino acids.

This clonotype occurred a few times. CDR3 in DNA: TGTGCCAGTAGCCTTCGGGGCATCGAAGAGACCCAGTACTTC. Residues: CASSLRGIEETQYF. J is TRBJ2-5 and V is TRBV19, with D perhaps given as TRBD1 or TRBD2 (5 bases each). In germline, CDR1 is LNHDA, CDR2 SQIVND (reference sequence). CDR3 size: 14 residues. The V end lost 6 bases, the J end lost 3 bases, and 14 bases lay between the germline ends.

There are a few counts of this clonotype. The chain uses TRBV12-3 or TRBV12-4 and TRBJ2-2; D unresolved. V was trimmed by 3 bases and J by 0 bases, leaving 8 bases between them. CDR3 length equals 15 residues. The DNA for the CDR3 is TGTGCCAGCAGTTTCAACACCGCGAACACCGGGGAGCTGTTTTTT. This translates into CASSFNTANTGELFF.

Only a few counts were recorded for this clonotype. The chain is built from TRBV12-3 or TRBV12-4 and TRBJ2-5, with TRBD2 matching over 8 bases. The V segment lost 7 bases and the J segment 5 bases; nucleotides outside the gene matches: 9. This CDR3 region has 14 residues. CDR3 DNA: TGTGCCAGCAACCCAGCGGGAGTTGGCGAGACCCAGTACTTC. Residues: CASNPAGVGETQYF.

As to this clonotype: The CDR3 carries no conserved terminal phenylalanine or tryptophan, so it likely arises from a read error. The chain recombines TRBV7-8 with TRBJ1-4; D possibly corresponds to TRBD1 (6 bases). The CDR3 covers 15 residues. V lost 5 bases and J 3 bases, leaving 13 bases between the germline ends. Germline lookup yields CDR1 SGHVS and CDR2 FQNEAQ. The CDR3 region is CASSAYRAPNEKLFI. The CDR3 DNA is TGTGCCAGCAGCGCCTACAGGGCTCCTAATGAAAAACTGTTTATT.

This clonotype has only a few counts. For the CDR3, the DNA is TGTGCCAGCAGTTTACGGGGAAACACCATATATTTT. Protein product: CASSLRGNTIYF. The rearrangement uses TRBV28 and TRBJ1-3; D gene unclear. V was trimmed by 2 bases and J by 4 bases, leaving 3 bases between them. The germline V gene encodes CDR1 MDHEN and CDR2 SYDVKM. The CDR3 sequence is 12 residues long.